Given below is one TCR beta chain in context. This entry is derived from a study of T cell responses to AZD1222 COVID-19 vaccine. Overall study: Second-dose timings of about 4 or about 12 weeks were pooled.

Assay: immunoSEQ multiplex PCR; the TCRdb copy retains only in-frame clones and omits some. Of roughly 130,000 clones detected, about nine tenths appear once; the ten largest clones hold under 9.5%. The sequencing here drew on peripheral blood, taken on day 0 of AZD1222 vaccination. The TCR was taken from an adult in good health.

The CDR3 DNA sequence: TGCGCCAGCAGCTTGGAGGGAGCGGGACTAGCGTACTACGAGCAGTACTTC. Translation: CASSLEGAGLAYYEQYF. V usage is TRBV5-1 and J usage is TRBJ2-7, with 10 bases lining up with TRBD2. CDR1 and CDR2 (germline): SGHRS, YFSETQ. This CDR3 contains 17 residues. With V trimmed by 0 bases and J by 3 bases, 9 bases remained unmatched. The full variable domain, with the rest looked up from reference TRBV5-1 and TRBJ2-7, is KAGVTQTPRYLIKTRGQQVTLSCSPISGHRSVSWYQQTPGQGLQFLFEYFSETQRNKGNFPGRFSGRQFSNSRSEMNVSTLELGDSALYLCASSLEGAGLAYYEQYFGPGTRLTVT.